A selection of T cell receptor beta chains follows, all from one sample in a study of beta chain features in type 1 diabetes. Repertoires were generated with immunoSEQ multiplex PCR, while TCRdb's copy carries only in-frame clones and drops some. Here the sample spans some 140,000 clones, approximately 10% being singletons. Material: central memory CD4+ T cells from blood. Receptors originate from a man aged 30-40 years with type 1 diabetes. CDR3s include the opening cysteine and the closing phenylalanine or tryptophan. The order of the fields is J gene, clone size, D gene, V gene, CDR3 protein, CDR3 DNA. The D gene is left open where the match is weak. Size is omitted from some rows. Given values are once, few, many or a class for expanded clones.

TRBJ2-5	-	TRBD1	TRBV2	CASSSQGETQYF	TGTGCCAGCAGTTCACAGGGGGAGACCCAGTACTTC
TRBJ2-7	-	TRBD2	TRBV19	CASSRGLAGVYEQYF	TGTGCCAGTAGTAGGGGACTAGCGGGGGTTTACGAGCAGTACTTC
TRBJ1-6	few	-	TRBV19	CASSIDRPSPLHF	TGTGCCAGTAGTATAGATCGTCCTTCACCCCTCCACTTT
TRBJ2-3	few	TRBD2	TRBV6-1	CAISAGLAGTDTQYF	TGTGCCATCAGTGCAGGACTAGCGGGCACAGATACGCAGTATTTT
TRBJ2-1	many	-	TRBV29-1	CSVVAAGYNEQFF	TGCAGCGTTGTCGCCGCCGGCTACAATGAGCAGTTCTTC
TRBJ1-5	-	-	TRBV6-5	CAGTGKDWQPQHF	TGTGCCGGTACAGGGAAGGATTGGCAGCCCCAGCATTTT
TRBJ2-3	-	TRBD2	TRBV5-1	CASSLGASGGADTQYF	TGCGCCAGCAGCTTGGGGGCTAGCGGGGGGGCAGATACGCAGTATTTT
TRBJ2-2	-	-	TRBV5-1	CASSLIAANTGELFF	TGCGCCAGCAGCTTGATAGCGGCCAACACCGGGGAGCTGTTTTTT
TRBJ1-2	-	TRBD1	TRBV18	CASSPGQGLSYGYTF	TGTGCCAGCTCACCGGGACAGGGCCTTTCCTATGGCTACACCTTC
TRBJ2-2	few	TRBD2	TRBV28	CASTSGGTDTGELFF	TGTGCCAGCACCTCCGGGGGGACGGACACCGGGGAGCTGTTTTTT
TRBJ1-2	-	TRBD1	TRBV6-6	CASSQDRDYGYTF	TGTGCCAGCAGTCAGGACAGGGACTATGGCTACACCTTC
TRBJ2-1	few	-	TRBV28	CAAQQGTIRNEQFF	TGTGCCGCCCAACAGGGTACGATCCGTAATGAGCAGTTCTTC
TRBJ2-5	-	-	TRBV2	CASSPDGGLGTQYF	TGTGCCAGCAGTCCGGACGGAGGGCTCGGGACCCAGTACTTC
TRBJ2-1	few	-	TRBV6-6	CASSYRGGGFDEQFF	TGTGCCAGCAGTTACCGGGGCGGAGGGTTCGATGAGCAGTTCTTC
TRBJ1-1	-	TRBD1	TRBV5-1	CASSIAGTGRTTEAFF	TGCGCCAGCAGCATCGCCGGGACAGGGCGGACCACTGAAGCTTTCTTT
TRBJ2-2	few	-	TRBV4-2	CASSQEGGRTGELFF	TGTGCCAGCAGCCAAGAAGGGGGAAGAACCGGGGAGCTGTTTTTT
TRBJ2-7	few	-	TRBV7-8	CASTFFGAYEQYF	TGTGCCAGCACCTTCTTCGGTGCCTACGAGCAGTACTTC
TRBJ1-4	few	TRBD1	TRBV5-1	CASSLMGQRNEKLFF	TGCGCCAGCAGCTTAATGGGACAGAGAAATGAAAAACTGTTTTTT
TRBJ2-1	-	-	TRBV5-4	CASSLGSGYNEQFF	TGTGCCAGCAGCTTGGGGTCGGGGTACAATGAGCAGTTCTTC
TRBJ2-3	-	-	TRBV19	CASSIPQGTDTQYF	TGTGCCAGTAGTATACCCCAGGGCACAGATACGCAGTATTTT
TRBJ2-5	-	TRBD2	TRBV5-4	CASSLEASGGLETQYF	TGTGCCAGCAGCTTGGAGGCTAGCGGGGGGTTGGAGACCCAGTACTTC
TRBJ2-3	many	TRBD1	TRBV2	CASSPQGAGTDTQYF	TGTGCCAGCAGTCCTCAGGGGGCAGGGACAGATACGCAGTATTTT
TRBJ2-1	-	TRBD2	TRBV18	CASSPKSGGVYNEQFF	TGTGCCAGCTCACCGAAGAGCGGGGGGGTATACAATGAGCAGTTCTTC
TRBJ1-1	-	TRBD1	TRBV5-1	CASSSQGAPGTEAFF	TGCGCCAGCAGCTCCCAGGGGGCGCCGGGCACTGAAGCTTTCTTT
TRBJ2-7	-	-	TRBV6-5	CASSYRDRRDEQYF	TGTGCCAGCAGTTACCGCGACCGACGGGACGAGCAGTACTTC
TRBJ2-3	few	-	TRBV6-5	CASSSRPDTQYF	TGTGCCAGCAGTTCGAGGCCAGATACGCAGTATTTT
TRBJ2-7	-	TRBD1	TRBV2	CASRAGTEDYEQYF	TGTGCCAGCAGAGCCGGGACAGAAGATTACGAGCAGTACTTC
TRBJ2-3	once	-	TRBV11-3	CASSFPGTDTQYF	TGTGCCAGCAGCTTCCCAGGCACAGATACGCAGTATTTT
TRBJ2-3	few	TRBD1	TRBV7-2	CASSQGTGARTDTQYF	TGTGCCAGCAGCCAAGGGACAGGGGCCCGCACAGATACGCAGTATTTT
TRBJ2-1	few	-	TRBV19	CASSTNDRGITNEQFF	TGTGCCAGTAGTACGAACGACCGAGGGATTACAAATGAGCAGTTCTTC
TRBJ2-3	few	-	TRBV11-2	CASLRGSSTDTQYF	TGTGCCAGCCTACGGGGTTCTAGCACAGATACGCAGTATTTT
TRBJ2-5	few	TRBD2	TRBV6-1	CASSIAGGEETQYF	TGTGCCAGCAGTATAGCGGGGGGCGAAGAGACCCAGTACTTC
TRBJ2-1	few	-	TRBV10-3	CAITGENEQFF	TGTGCCATCACTGGGGAGAATGAGCAGTTCTTC
TRBJ1-2	few	TRBD1	TRBV6-6	CASRGQVYGYTF	TGTGCCAGCAGGGGACAGGTCTATGGCTACACCTTC
TRBJ1-1	-	TRBD1	TRBV5-1	CASSFDPGQGAEAFF	TGCGCCAGCAGCTTTGATCCCGGACAGGGGGCAGAGGCTTTCTTT